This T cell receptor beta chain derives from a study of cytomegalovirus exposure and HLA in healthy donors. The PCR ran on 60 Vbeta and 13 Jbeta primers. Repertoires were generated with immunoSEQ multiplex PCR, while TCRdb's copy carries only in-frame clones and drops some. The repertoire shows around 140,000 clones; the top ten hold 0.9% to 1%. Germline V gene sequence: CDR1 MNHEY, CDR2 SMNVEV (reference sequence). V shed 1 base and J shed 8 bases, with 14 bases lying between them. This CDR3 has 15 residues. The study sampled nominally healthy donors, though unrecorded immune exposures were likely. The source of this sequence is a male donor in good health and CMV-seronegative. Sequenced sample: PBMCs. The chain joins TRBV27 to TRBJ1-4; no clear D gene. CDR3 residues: CASSLLGFGEEKLFF. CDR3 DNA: TGTGCCAGCAGTTTATTAGGGTTTGGGGAGGAAAAACTGTTTTTT. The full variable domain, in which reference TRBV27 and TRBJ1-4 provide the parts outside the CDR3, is EAQVTQNPRYLITVTGKKLTVTCSQNMNHEYMSWYRQDPGLGLRQIYYSMNVEVTDKGDVPEGYKVSRKEKRNFPLILESPSPNQTSLYFCASSLLGFGEEKLFFGSGTQLSVL.